This section outlines one T cell receptor beta chain sequence together with its context. Some clones are missing from TCRdb's copy, which holds only in-frame ones; the method was immunoSEQ multiplex PCR. Here the sample spans 130,000 to 150,000 clones, about 91% being singletons. CDR3 length: 13 residues. The trim removed 6 bases at V and 3 bases at J, leaving 3 bases unmatched. Looked up from germline, CDR1 is SNHLY and CDR2 is FYNNEI. This record comes from a study of T cell responses to AZD1222 COVID-19 vaccine. The sequence was collected from an adult in good health. This chain uses TRBV2 with TRBJ2-7; the match to TRBD1 covers 9 bases. Sequences were derived from peripheral blood, sampled on day 0 of AZD1222 vaccination. The CDR3 protein is CASSGQGLYEQYF. Here the CDR3 DNA reads TGTGCCAGCAGCGGACAGGGGCTCTACGAGCAGTACTTC.